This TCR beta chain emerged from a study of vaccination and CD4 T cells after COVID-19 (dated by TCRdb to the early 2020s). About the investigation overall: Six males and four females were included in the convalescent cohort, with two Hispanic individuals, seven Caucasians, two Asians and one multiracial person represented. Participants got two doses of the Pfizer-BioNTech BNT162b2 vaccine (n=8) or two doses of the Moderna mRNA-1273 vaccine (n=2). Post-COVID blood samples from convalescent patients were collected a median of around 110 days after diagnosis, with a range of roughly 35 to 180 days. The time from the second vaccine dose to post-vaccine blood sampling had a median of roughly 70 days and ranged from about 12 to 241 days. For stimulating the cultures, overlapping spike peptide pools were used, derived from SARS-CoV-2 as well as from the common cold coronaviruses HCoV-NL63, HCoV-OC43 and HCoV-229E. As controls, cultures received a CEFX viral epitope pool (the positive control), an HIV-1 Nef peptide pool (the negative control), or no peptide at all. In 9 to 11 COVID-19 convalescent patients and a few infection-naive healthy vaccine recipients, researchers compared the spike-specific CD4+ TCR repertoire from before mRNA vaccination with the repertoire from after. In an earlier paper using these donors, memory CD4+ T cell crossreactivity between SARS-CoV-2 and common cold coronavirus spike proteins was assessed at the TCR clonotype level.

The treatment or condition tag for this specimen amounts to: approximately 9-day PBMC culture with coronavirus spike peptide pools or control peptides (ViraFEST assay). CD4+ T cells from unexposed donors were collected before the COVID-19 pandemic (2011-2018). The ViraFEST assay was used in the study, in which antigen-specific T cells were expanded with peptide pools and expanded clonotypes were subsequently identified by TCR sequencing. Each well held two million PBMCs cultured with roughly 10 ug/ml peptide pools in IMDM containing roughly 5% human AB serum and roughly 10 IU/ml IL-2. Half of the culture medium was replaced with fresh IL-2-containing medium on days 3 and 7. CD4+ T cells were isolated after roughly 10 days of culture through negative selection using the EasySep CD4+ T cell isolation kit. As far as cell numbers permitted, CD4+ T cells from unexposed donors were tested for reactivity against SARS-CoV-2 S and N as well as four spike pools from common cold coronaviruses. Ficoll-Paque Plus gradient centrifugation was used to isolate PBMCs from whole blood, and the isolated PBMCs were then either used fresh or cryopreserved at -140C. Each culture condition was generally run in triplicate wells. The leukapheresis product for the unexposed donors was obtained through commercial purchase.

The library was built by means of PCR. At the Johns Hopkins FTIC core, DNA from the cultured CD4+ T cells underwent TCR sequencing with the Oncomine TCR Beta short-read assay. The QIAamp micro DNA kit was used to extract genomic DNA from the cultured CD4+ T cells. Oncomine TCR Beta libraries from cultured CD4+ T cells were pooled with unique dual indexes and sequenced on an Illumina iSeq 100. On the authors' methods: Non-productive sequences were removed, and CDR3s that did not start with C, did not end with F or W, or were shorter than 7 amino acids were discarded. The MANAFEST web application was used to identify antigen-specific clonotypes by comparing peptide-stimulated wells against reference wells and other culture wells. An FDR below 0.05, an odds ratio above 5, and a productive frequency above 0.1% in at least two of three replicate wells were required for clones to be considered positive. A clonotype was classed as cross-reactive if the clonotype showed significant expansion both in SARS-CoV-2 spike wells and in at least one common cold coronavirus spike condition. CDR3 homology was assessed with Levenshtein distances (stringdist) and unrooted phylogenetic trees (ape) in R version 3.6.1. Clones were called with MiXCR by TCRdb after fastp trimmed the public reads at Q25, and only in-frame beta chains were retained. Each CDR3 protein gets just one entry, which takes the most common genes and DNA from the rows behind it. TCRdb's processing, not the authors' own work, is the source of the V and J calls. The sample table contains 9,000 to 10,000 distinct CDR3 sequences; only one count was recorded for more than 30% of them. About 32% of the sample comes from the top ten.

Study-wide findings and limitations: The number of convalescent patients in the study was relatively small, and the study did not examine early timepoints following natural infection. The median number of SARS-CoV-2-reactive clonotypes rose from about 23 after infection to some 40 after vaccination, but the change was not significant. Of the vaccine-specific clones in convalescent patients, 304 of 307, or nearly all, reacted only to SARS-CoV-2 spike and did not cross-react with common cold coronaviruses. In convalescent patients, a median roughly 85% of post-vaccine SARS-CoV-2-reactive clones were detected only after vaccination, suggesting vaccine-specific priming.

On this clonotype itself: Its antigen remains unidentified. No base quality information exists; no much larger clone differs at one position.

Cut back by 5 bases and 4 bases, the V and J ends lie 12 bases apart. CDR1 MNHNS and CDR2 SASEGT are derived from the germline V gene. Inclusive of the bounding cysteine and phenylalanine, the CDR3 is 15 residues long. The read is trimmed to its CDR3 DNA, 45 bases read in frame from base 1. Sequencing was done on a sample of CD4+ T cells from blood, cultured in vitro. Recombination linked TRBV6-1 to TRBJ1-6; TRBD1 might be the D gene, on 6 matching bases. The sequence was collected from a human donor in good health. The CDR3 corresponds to CASSTGQQYNSPLHF. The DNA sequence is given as TGTGCCAGCAGTACGGGACAACAGTATAATTCACCCCTCCACTTT.